The source of this T cell receptor beta chain is a study of T-cell reconstitution after alpha-beta-depleted transplantation in children. Whole-study findings and limits: At around two months after transplant, the alpha-beta T cells were reportedly derived from several hundred expanded clones that came from non-depleted graft cells.

Preparation of the TCRbeta library involved a method that used unique molecular identifiers. TCRdb reprocessed the PCR reads with MiXCR, giving one entry per CDR3 protein. The data show 700,000 or so distinct CDR3 sequences, over 10% seen once. In its sample, this clonotype was seen many times. Antigen unknown. The clonotype comes from a girl aged 2-10 years with congenital amegakaryocytic thrombocytopenia, due to receive a stem cell transplant. Sequencing used PBMCs, obtained before TCRalphabeta/CD19-depleted stem cell transplant.

The CDR3 coding sequence is TGCGCCAGCAGCCAAGATGTCGTGGGGAGGGAAGCTTTCTTT. Its protein is CASSQDVVGREAFF. V and J are TRBV4-1 and TRBJ1-1; D gene unclear. This CDR3 has 14 residues. V was cut by 0 bases and J by 8 bases, with 13 bases left in between. Germline assignment: CDR1 MGHRA and CDR2 YSYEKL.